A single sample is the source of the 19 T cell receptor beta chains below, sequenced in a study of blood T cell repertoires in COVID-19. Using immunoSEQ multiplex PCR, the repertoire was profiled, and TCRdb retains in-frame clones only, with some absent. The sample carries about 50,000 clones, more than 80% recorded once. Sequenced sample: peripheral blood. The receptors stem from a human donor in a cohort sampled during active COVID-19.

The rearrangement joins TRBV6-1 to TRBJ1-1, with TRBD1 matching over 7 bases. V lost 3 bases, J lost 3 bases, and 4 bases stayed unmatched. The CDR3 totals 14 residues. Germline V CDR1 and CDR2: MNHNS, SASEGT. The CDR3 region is CASSEIQGDTEAFF. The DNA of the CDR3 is TGTGCCAGCAGTGAGATCCAGGGGGACACTGAAGCTTTCTTT.

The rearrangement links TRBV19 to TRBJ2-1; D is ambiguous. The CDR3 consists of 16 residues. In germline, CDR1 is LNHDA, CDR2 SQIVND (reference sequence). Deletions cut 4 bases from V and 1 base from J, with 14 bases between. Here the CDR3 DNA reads TGTGCCAGTAGTACCCCGCGGCTTTCGTCCTACAATGAGCAGTTCTTC. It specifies CASSTPRLSSYNEQFF.

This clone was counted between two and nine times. The CDR3 DNA reads TGTGCCAGCAGCCGAGGCCATTCTAGCGGTCTCACAGATACGCAGTATTTT. Residues: CASSRGHSSGLTDTQYF. V and J are TRBV14 and TRBJ2-3, with 7 bases that match TRBD2. Germline assignment: CDR1 SGHDN and CDR2 FVKESK. The CDR3 totals 17 residues. V shed 4 bases, J shed 2 bases, and the junction held 12 bases outside the gene matches.

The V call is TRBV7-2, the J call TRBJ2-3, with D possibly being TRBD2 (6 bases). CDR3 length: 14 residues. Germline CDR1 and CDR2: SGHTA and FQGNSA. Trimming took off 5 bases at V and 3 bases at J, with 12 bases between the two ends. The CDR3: CASSLMTSTDTQYF. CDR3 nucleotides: TGTGCCAGCAGCCTGATGACTAGTACAGATACGCAGTATTTT.

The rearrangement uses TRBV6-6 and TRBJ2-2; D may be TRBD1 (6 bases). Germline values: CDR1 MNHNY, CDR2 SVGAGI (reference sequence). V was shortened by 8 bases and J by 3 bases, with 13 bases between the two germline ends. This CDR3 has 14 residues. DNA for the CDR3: TGTGCCAGCTTTTCGACAGGCCACACCGGGGAGCTGTTTTTT. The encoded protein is CASFSTGHTGELFF.

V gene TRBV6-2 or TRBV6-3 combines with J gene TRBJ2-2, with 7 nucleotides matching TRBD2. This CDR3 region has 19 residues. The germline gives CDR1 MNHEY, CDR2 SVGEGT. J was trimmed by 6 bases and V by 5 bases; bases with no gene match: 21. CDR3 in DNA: TGTGCCAGCAGTCTCTCGGTTCCGACTAAGAAAGGGAGGGCCGGGGAGCTGTTTTTT. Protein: CASSLSVPTKKGRAGELFF.

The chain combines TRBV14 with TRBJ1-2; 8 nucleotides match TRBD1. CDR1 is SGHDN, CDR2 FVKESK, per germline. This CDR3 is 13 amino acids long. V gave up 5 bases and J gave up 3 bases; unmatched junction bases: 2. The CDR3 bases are TGTGCCAGCAGCACAGGGGGGGACTATGGCTACACCTTC. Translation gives CASSTGGDYGYTF.

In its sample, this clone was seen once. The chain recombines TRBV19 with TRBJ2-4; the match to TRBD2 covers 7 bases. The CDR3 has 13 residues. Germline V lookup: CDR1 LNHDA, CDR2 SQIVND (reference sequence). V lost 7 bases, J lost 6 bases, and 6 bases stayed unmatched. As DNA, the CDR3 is TGTGCCAGTAATTCTCGGGGGGTAAACATTCAGTACTTC. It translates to CASNSRGVNIQYF.

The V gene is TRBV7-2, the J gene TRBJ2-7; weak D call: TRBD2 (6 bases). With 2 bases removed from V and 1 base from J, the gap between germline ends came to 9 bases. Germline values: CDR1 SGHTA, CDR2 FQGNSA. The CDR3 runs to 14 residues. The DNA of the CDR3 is TGTGCCAGCAGCTTATCAGGGAGGTCCTACGAGCAGTACTTC. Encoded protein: CASSLSGRSYEQYF.

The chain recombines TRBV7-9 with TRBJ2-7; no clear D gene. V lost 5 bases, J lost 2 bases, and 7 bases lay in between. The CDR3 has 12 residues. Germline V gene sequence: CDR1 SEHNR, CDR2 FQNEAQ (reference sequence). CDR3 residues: CASSLVTYEQYF. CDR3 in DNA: TGTGCCAGCAGCCTAGTTACCTACGAGCAGTACTTC.

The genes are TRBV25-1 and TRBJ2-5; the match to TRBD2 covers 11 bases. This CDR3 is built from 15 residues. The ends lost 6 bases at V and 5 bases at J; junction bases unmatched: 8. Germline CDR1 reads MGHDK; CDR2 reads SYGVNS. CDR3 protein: CASSKTGTSGETQYF. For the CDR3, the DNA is TGTGCCAGCAGCAAAACCGGGACTAGCGGTGAGACCCAGTACTTC.

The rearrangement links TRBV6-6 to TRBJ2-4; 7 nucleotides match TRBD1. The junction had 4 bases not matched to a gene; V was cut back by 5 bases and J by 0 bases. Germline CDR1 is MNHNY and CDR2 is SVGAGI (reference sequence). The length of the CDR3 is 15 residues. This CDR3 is CASSGQVLAKNIQYF. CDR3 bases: TGTGCCAGCAGTGGACAGGTCCTAGCCAAAAACATTCAGTACTTC.

The CDR3, as DNA: TGTGCCAGCAGCTTAAACGGGACCCAGTACTTC. Protein: CASSLNGTQYF. The rearrangement uses TRBV7-3 and TRBJ2-5; D is unclear. This CDR3 spans 11 amino acids. V was cut by 1 base and J by 7 bases, with 4 bases left in between. Germline loops: CDR1 SGHTA, CDR2 FQGTGA.

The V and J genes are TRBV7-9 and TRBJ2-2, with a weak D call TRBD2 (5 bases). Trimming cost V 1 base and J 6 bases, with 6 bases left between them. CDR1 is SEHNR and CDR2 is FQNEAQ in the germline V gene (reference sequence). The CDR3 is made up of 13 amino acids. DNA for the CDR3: TGTGCCAGCAGCTTAGGGGAGCCCGGGGAGCTGTTTTTT. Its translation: CASSLGEPGELFF.

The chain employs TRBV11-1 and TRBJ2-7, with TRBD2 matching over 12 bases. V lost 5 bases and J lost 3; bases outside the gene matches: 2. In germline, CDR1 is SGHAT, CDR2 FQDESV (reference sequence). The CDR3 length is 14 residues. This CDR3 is CASSLTSGSYEQYF. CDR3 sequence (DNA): TGTGCCAGCAGCCTGACTAGCGGGAGCTACGAGCAGTACTTC.

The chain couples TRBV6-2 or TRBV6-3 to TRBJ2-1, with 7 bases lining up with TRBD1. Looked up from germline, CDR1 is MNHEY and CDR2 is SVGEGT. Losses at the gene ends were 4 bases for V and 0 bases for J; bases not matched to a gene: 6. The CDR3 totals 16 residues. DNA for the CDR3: TGTGCCAGCAGTTCCTTGAGGGGGCTCTCCTACAATGAGCAGTTCTTC. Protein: CASSSLRGLSYNEQFF.

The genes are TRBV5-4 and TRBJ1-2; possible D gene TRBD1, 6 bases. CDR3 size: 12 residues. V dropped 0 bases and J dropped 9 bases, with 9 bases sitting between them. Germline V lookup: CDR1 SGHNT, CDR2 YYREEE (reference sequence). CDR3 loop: CASSLEQGRYTF. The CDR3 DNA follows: TGTGCCAGCAGCTTGGAACAGGGACGCTACACCTTC.

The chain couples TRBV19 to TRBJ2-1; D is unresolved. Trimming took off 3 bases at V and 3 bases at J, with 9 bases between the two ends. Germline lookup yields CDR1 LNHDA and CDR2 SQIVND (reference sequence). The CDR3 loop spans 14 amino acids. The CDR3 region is CASSMMAGYNEQFF. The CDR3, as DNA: TGTGCCAGTAGTATGATGGCAGGCTACAATGAGCAGTTCTTC.

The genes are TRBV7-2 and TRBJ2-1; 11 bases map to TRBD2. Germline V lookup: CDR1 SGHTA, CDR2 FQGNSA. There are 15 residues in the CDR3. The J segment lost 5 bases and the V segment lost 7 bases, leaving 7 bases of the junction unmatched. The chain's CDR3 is CASNRNSGGDNEQFF. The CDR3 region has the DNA TGTGCCAGCAACCGTAATAGCGGGGGGGACAATGAGCAGTTCTTC.